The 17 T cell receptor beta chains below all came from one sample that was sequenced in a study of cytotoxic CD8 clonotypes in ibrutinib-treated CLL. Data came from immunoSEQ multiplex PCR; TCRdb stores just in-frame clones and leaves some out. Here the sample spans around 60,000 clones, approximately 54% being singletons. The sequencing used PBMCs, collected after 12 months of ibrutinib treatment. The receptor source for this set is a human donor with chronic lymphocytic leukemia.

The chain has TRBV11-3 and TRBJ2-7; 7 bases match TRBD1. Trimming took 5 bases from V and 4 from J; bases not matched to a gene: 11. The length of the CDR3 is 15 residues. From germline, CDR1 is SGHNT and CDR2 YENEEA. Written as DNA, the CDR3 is TGTGCCAGCAGCCGCAGAATGGGACAGCCTTACGAGCAGTACGTC. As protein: CASSRRMGQPYEQYV.

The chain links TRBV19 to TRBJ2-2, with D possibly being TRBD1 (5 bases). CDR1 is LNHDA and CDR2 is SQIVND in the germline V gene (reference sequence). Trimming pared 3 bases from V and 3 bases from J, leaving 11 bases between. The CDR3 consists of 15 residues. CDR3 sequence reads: CASSMGQLHTGELFF. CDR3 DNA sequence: TGTGCCAGTAGTATGGGGCAGTTACACACCGGGGAGCTGTTTTTT.

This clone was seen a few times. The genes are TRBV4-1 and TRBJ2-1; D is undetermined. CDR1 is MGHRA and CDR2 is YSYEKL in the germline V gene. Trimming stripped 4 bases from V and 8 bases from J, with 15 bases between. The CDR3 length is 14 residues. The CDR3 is CASSPPAGFDEQFF. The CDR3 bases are TGCGCCAGCAGCCCCCCTGCCGGGTTCGATGAGCAGTTCTTC.

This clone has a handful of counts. This CDR3 is CASSFQLAGSYEQYF. The CDR3 DNA sequence: TGTGCCAGCAGCTTCCAGCTAGCGGGTTCCTACGAGCAGTACTTC. The chain employs TRBV2 and TRBJ2-7, with 8 bases fitting TRBD2. Trimming at V came to 6 bases and at J to 1 base, leaving 8 bases not matched to a gene. The germline gives CDR1 SNHLY, CDR2 FYNNEI. The length of the CDR3 is 15 residues.

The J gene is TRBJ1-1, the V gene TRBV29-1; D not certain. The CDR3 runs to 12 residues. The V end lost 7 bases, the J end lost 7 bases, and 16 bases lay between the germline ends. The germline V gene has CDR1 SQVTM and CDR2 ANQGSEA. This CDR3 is CSAPKVGGEAFF. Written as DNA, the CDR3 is TGCAGCGCCCCGAAGGTGGGCGGTGAAGCTTTCTTT. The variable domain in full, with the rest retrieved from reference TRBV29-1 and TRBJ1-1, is SAVISQKPSRDICQRGTSLTIQCQVDSQVTMMFWYRQQPGQSLTLIATANQGSEATYESGFVIDKFPISRPNLTFSTLTVSNMSPEDSSIYLCSAPKVGGEAFFGQGTRLTVV.

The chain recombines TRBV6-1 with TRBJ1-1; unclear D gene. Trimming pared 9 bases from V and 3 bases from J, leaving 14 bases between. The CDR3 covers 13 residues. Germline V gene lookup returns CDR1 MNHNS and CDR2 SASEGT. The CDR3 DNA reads TGTGCCAGTAGACTCACCTCGGACACTGAAGCTTTCTTT. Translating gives CASRLTSDTEAFF.

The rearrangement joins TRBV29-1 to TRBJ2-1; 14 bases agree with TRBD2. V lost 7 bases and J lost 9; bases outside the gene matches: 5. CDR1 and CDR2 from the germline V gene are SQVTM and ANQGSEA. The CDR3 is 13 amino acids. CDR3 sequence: CSAGTSGRGEQFF. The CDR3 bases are TGCAGCGCCGGGACTAGCGGGAGAGGTGAGCAGTTCTTC.

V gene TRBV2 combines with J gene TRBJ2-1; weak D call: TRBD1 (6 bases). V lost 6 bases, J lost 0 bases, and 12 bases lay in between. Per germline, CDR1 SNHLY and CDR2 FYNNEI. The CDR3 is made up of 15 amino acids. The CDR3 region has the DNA TGTGCCAGCAGCTTACAGGGTAGCTCCTACAATGAGCAGTTCTTC. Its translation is CASSLQGSSYNEQFF.

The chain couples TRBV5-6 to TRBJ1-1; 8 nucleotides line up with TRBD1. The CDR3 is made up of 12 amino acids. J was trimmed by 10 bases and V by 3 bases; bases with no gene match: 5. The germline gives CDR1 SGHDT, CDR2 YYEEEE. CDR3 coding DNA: TGTGCCAGCAGCTCCATACAGGGGGGAGCTTTCTTT. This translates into CASSSIQGGAFF.

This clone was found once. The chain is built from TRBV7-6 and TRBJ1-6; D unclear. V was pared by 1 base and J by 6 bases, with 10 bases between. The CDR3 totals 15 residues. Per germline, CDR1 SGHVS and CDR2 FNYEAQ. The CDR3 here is CASSLGGGPNSPLHF. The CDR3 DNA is TGTGCCAGCAGCTTAGGAGGTGGTCCTAATTCACCCCTCCACTTT.

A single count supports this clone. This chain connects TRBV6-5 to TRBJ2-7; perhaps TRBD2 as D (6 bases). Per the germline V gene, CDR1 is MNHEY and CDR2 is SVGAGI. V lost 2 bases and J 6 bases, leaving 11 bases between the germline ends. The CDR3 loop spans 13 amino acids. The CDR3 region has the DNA TGTGCCAGCAGTTACGCTTACGGGGGCGAGCAGTACGTC. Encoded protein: CASSYAYGGEQYV.

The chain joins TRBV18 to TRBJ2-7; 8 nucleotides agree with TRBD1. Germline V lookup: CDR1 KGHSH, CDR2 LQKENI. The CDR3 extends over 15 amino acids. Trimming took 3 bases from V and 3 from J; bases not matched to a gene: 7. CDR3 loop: CASSPRTGRIYEQYF. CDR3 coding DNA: TGTGCCAGCTCACCCAGGACAGGGAGGATCTACGAGCAGTACTTC.

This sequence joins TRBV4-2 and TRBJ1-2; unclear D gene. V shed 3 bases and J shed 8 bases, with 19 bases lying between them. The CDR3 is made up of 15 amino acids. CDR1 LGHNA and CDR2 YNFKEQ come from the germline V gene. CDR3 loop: CASSQELGPRSGYTF. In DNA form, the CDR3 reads TGTGCCAGCAGCCAGGAGCTAGGGCCACGAAGCGGCTACACCTTC.

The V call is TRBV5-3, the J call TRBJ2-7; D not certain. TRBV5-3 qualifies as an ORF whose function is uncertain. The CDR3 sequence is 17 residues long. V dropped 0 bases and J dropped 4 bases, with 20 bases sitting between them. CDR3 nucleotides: TGTGCCAGAAGCTTGGGAAGGGTCCGGAACAGCGAATACGAGCAGTACGTC. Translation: CARSLGRVRNSEYEQYV.

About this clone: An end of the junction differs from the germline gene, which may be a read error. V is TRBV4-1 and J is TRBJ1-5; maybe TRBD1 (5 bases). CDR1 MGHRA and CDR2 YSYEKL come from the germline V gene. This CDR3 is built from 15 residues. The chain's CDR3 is CASSQGEGGYQPQHF. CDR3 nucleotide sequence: TGTGCCAGCAGCCAAGGGGAGGGAGGTTATCAGCCCCAGCATTTT.

The CDR3 region is CASSPGQEAFF. The CDR3 DNA follows: TGTGCCAGCTCACCAGGACAGGAAGCTTTCTTT. The chain recombines TRBV18 with TRBJ1-1, with a tentative D call TRBD1 (6 bases). Between the trimmed V and J ends, which lost 2 bases and 8 bases, there was a span of 6 bases. The CDR3 contains 11 residues. The V gene's germline CDR1 is KGHSH and CDR2 LQKENI.

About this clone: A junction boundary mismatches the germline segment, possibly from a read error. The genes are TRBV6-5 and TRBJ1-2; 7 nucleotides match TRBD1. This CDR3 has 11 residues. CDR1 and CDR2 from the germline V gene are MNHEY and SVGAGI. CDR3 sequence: CASSGTAKLLF. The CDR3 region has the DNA TGTGCCAGCAGCGGGACAGCGAAGTTACTCTTC.